Only a few counts were recorded for the clone carrying this TCR beta chain. The antigen remains unidentified. Approximately 93,000 TCR templates per sample were assayed. Using immunoSEQ multiplex PCR, the repertoire was profiled, and TCRdb retains in-frame clones only, with some absent. The sample consists of 55,000 to 65,000 clones, around 98% of them appearing once. Unstimulated naive, memory, effector memory and TEMRA subsets underwent sequencing in a few donor pairs. The data belong to a study of siplizumab effects on memory and regulatory T cells. Findings and limits, study-wide: Tracing alloreactive clones into unstimulated subsets worked for only a minor fraction of them. Only a minority of proliferating CD4+ or CD8+ clones had an assignable naive or memory phenotype, with roughly 80-96% lacking one.

The V gene end was trimmed by 3 bases and the J gene end by 0 bases; junction bases not matched to a gene: 1. Germline CDR1 and CDR2: LNHNV and YYDKDF (reference sequence). The CDR3 length is 14 residues. The J gene is TRBJ1-1, the V gene TRBV15; TRBD1 agrees at 7 bases. The specimen sequenced was naive CD8+ T cells sorted from blood. This sequence originates from a human donor in good health. The CDR3 DNA reads TGTGCCACCAGCAGGGACAGGCTGAACACTGAAGCTTTCTTT. This encodes CATSRDRLNTEAFF.